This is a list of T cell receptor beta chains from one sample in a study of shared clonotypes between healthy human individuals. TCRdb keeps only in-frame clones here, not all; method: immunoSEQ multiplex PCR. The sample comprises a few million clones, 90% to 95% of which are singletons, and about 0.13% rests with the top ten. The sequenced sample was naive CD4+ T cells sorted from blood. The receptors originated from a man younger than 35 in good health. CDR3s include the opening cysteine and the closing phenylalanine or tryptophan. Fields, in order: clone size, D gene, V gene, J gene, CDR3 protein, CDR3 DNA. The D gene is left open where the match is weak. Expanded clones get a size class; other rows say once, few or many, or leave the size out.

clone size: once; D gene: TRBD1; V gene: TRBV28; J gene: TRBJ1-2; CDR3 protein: CASRIGYRGVTF; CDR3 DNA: TGTGCCAGCAGAATAGGGTACAGGGGAGTCACCTTC
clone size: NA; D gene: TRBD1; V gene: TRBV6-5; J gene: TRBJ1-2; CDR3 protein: CASRRQGLYGYTF; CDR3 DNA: TGTGCCAGCAGGCGACAGGGCCTCTATGGCTACACCTTC
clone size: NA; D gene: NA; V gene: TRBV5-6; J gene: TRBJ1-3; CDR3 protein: CASSLVAGAGGNTIYF; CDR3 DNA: TGTGCCAGCAGCTTGGTGGCGGGGGCAGGAGGAAACACCATATATTTT
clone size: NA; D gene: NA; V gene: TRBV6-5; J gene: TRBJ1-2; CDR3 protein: CASSADATNYGYTF; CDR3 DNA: TGTGCCAGCAGCGCGGACGCAACTAACTATGGCTACACCTTC
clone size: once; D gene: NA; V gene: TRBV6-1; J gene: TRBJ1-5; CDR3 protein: CASSEASNGPQLGQPQHF; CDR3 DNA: TGTGCCAGCAGTGAAGCGTCGAACGGACCGCAGCTCGGTCAGCCCCAGCATTTT
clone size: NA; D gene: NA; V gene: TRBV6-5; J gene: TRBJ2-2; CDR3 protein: CASSANGRGELFF; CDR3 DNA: TGTGCCAGCAGTGCCAATGGGCGCGGGGAGCTGTTTTTT
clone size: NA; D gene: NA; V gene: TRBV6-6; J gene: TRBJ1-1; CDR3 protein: CASSYGPEMDTEAFF; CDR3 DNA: TGTGCCAGCAGTTACGGTCCCGAGATGGACACTGAAGCTTTCTTT
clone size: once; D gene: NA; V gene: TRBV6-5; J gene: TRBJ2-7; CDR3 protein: CASSYGAGASYEQYF; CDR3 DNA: TGTGCCAGCAGTTACGGGGCAGGAGCTTCCTACGAGCAGTACTTC
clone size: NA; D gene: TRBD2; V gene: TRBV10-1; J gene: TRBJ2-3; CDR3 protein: CASSPGGSTDTQYF; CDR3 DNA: TGCGCCAGCAGCCCCGGGGGGTCCACAGATACGCAGTATTTT
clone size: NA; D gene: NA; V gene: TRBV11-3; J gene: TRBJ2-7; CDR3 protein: CASSLDGGYEQYF; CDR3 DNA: TGTGCCAGCAGCTTGGACGGGGGCTACGAGCAGTACTTC
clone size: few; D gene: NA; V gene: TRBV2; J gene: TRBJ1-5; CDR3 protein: CASSEASFGQPQHF; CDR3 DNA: TGTGCCAGCAGTGAAGCCAGCTTCGGTCAGCCCCAGCATTTT
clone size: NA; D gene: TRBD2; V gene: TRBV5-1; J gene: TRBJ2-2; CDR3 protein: CASSWTSGGERELFF; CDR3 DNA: TGCGCCAGCAGCTGGACTAGCGGGGGAGAGAGGGAGCTGTTTTTT
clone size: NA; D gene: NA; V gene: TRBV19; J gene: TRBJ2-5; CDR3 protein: CASSSTWGQETQYF; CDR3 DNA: TGTGCCAGTTCCTCCACCTGGGGGCAGGAGACCCAGTACTTC
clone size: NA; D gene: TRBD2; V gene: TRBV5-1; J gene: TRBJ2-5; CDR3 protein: CASSSGLAVIEGETQYF; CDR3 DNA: TGCGCCAGCAGCTCCGGACTAGCGGTTATAGAGGGAGAGACCCAGTACTTC
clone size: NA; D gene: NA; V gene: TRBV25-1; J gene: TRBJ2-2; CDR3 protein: CASSVGPNTGELFF; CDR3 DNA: TGTGCCAGCAGTGTCGGGCCCAATACCGGGGAGCTGTTTTTT
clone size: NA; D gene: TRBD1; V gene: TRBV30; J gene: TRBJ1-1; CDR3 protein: CASLLPGQGAPEAFF; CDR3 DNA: TGTGCCTCACTTCTACCGGGACAGGGGGCCCCCGAAGCTTTCTTT
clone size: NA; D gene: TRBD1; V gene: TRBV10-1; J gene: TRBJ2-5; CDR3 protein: CASTPARGLGEETQYF; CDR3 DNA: TGCGCCAGCACCCCCGCCAGGGGGCTGGGAGAAGAGACCCAGTACTTC
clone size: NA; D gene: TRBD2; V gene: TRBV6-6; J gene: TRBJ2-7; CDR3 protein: CASSYRGLSYEQYF; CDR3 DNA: TGTGCCAGCAGTTACAGGGGACTATCCTACGAGCAGTACTTC
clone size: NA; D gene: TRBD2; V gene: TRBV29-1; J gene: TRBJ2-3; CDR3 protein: CSVGRSHGLAGGDTQYF; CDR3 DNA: TGCAGCGTTGGTCGCTCCCATGGGCTAGCGGGAGGTGATACGCAGTATTTT
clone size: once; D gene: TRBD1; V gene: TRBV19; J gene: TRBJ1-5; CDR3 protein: CASSSRDRGSLQPQHF; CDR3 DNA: TGTGCCAGTAGTTCGCGGGACAGGGGCAGTTTGCAGCCCCAGCATTTT
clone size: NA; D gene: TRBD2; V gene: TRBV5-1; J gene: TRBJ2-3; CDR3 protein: CASSSVGGSYTDTQYF; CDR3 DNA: TGCGCCAGCAGCTCCGTCGGGGGGAGCTACACAGATACGCAGTATTTT
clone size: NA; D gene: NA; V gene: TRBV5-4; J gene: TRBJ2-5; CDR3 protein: CASSRSGRGETQYF; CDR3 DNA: TGTGCCAGCAGCCGAAGTGGCCGAGGGGAGACCCAGTACTTC
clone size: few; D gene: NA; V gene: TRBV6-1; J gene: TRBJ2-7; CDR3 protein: CASSPDRMRYF; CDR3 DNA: TGTGCCAGCAGTCCAGACAGGATGCGGTACTTC
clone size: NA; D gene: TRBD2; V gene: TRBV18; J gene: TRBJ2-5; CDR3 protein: CASSPGTSGQETQYF; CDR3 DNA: TGTGCCAGCTCACCAGGGACTAGCGGACAAGAGACCCAGTACTTC
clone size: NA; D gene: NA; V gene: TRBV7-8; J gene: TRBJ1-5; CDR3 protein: CASSPQGKNQPQHF; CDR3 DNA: TGTGCCAGCAGCCCCCAGGGGAAAAATCAGCCCCAGCATTTT
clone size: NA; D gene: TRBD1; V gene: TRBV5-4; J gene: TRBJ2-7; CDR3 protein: CASSPTGSGYEQYF; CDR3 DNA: TGTGCCAGCAGCCCGACAGGGTCCGGTTACGAGCAGTACTTC
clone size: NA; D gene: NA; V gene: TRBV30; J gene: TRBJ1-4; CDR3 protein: CAWSVGGINEKLFF; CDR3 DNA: TGTGCCTGGAGTGTAGGGGGTATTAATGAAAAACTGTTTTTT
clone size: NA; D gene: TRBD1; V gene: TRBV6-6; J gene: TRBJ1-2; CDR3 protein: CASSFYRGANYGYTF; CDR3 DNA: TGTGCCAGCAGCTTTTACAGGGGCGCTAACTATGGCTACACCTTC
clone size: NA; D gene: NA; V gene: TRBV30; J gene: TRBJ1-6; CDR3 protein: CAWSVGSNNSPLHF; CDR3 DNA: TGTGCCTGGAGTGTGGGGAGCAATAATTCACCCCTCCACTTT
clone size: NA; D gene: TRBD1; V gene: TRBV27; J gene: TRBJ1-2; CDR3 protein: CASKKVAGGGYTF; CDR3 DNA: TGTGCCAGCAAGAAAGTGGCAGGGGGTGGCTACACCTTC
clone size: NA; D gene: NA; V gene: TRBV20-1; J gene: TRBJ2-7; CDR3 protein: CSAYSYEQYF; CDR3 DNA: TGCAGTGCCTACAGCTACGAGCAGTACTTC
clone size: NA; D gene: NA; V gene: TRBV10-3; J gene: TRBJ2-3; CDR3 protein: CAISEAVGWADTQYF; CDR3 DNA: TGTGCCATCAGTGAGGCGGTTGGGTGGGCAGATACGCAGTATTTT
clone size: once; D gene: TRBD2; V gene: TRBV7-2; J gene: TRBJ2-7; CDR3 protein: CASSLTSGSLYEQYF; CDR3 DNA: TGTGCCAGCAGCCTGACTAGCGGGAGCCTCTACGAGCAGTACTTC
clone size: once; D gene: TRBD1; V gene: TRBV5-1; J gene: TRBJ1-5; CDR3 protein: CASSPGQGANQPQHF; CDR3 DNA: TGCGCCAGCAGCCCAGGGCAGGGGGCCAATCAGCCCCAGCATTTT
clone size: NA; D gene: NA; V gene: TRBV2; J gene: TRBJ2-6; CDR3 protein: CASSEFKLGAASSGANVLTF; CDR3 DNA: TGTGCCAGCAGTGAGTTTAAGTTGGGGGCGGCCAGCTCTGGGGCCAACGTCCTGACTTTC
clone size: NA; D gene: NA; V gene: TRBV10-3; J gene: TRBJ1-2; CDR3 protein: CAISEQGGGYGYTF; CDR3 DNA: TGTGCCATCAGTGAGCAGGGTGGGGGATATGGCTACACCTTC
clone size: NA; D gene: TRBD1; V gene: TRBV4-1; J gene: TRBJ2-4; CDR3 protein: CASSHLGTENIQYF; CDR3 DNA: TGCGCCAGCAGCCACTTGGGGACAGAAAACATTCAGTACTTC
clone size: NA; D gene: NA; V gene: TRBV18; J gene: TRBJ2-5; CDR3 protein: CASSPSSAGETQYF; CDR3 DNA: TGTGCCAGCTCACCCTCTAGCGCGGGAGAGACCCAGTACTTC
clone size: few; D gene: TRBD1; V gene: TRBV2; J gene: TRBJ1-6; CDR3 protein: CASLGQGVYSPLHF; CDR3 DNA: TGTGCCAGCCTTGGACAGGGGGTGTATTCACCCCTCCACTTT
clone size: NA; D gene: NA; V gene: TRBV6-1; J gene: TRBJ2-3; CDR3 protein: CASSETGLGTQYF; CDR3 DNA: TGTGCCAGCAGTGAAACAGGCCTAGGAACGCAGTATTTT
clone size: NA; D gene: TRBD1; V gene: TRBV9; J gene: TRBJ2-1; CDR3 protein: CASSVGGTGVNEQFF; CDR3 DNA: TGTGCCAGCAGCGTAGGGGGGACAGGGGTCAATGAGCAGTTCTTC
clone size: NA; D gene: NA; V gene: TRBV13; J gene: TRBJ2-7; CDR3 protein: CASSPSINHPGSKEQYF; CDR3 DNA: TGTGCCAGCAGTCCCTCAATTAATCACCCGGGGAGTAAAGAGCAGTACTTC
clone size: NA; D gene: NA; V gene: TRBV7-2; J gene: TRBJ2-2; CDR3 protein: CASSFTGMNTGELFF; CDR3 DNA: TGTGCCAGCAGCTTTACAGGGATGAACACCGGGGAGCTGTTTTTT
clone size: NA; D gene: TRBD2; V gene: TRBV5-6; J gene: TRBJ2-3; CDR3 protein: CASSPGTTLTTDTQYF; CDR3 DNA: TGTGCCAGCAGCCCGGGGACTACATTAACTACAGATACGCAGTATTTT
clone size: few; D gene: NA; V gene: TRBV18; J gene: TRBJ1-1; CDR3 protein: CASSPVGDTEAFF; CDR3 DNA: TGTGCCAGCTCACCGGTTGGGGACACTGAAGCTTTCTTT
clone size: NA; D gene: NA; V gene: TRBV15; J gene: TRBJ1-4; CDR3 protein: CATSRDTGATNEKLFF; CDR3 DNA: TGTGCCACCAGCAGAGATACGGGTGCAACTAATGAAAAACTGTTTTTT
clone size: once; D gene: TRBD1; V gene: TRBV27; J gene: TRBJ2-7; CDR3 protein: CASRTGTGTYEQYF; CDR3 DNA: TGTGCCAGCAGAACCGGGACAGGGACCTACGAGCAGTACTTC
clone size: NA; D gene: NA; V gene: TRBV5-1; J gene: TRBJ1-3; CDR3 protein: CASSLDRAGNTIYF; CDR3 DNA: TGCGCCAGCAGCTTGGACAGAGCTGGAAACACCATATATTTT
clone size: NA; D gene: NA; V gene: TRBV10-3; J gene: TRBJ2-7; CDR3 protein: CAIRHPSSYEQYF; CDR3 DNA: TGTGCCATCAGGCACCCAAGCTCCTACGAGCAGTACTTC